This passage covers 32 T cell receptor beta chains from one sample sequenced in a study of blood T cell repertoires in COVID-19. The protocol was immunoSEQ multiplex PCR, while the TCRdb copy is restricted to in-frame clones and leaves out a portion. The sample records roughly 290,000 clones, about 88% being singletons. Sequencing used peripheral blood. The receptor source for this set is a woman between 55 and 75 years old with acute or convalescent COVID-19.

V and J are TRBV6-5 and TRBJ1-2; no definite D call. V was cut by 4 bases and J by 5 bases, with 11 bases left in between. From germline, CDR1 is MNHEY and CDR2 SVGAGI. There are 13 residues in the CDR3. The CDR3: CASSSPDGYGYTF. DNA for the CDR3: TGTGCCAGCAGTTCCCCCGACGGGTATGGCTACACCTTC.

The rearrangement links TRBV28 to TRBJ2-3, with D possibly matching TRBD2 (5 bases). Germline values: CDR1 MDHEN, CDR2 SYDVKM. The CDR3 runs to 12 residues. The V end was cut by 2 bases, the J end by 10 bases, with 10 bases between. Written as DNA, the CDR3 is TGTGCCAGCAGTTTAAGGTGGGGAGCGCAGTATTTT. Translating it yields CASSLRWGAQYF.

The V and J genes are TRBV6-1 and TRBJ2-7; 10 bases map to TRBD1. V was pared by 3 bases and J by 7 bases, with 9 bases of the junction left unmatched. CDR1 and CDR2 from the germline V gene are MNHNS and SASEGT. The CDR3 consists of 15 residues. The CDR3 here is CASSEGTGALGEQYF. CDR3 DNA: TGTGCCAGCAGTGAGGGGACAGGGGCTCTAGGGGAGCAGTACTTC.

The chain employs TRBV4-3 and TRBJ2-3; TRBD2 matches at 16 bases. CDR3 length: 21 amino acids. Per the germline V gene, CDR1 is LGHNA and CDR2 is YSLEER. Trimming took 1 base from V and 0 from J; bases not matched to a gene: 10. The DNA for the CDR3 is TGCGCCAGCAGCCAAGGTCCACCGGGACTAGCGGGAGGGTTAAGCACAGATACGCAGTATTTT. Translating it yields CASSQGPPGLAGGLSTDTQYF.

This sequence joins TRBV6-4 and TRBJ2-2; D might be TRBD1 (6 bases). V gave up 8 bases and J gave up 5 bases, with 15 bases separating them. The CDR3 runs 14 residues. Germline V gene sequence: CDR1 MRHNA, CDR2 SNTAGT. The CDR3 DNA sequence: TGTGCCAGCCAGCAGGGGATTGGGACCGGGGAGCTGTTTTTT. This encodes CASQQGIGTGELFF.

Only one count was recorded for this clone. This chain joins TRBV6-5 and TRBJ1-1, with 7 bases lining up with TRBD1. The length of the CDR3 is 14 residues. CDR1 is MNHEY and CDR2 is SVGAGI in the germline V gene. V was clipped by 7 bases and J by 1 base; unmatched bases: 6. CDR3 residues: CASIPTGRNTEAFF. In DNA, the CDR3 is TGTGCCAGCATTCCGACAGGGAGGAACACTGAAGCTTTCTTT.

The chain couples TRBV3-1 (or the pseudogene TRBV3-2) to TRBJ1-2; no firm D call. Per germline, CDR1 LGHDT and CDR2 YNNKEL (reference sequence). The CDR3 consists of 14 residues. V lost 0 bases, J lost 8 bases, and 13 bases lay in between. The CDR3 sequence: CASSQDLREQGYTF. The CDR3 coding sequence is TGTGCCAGCAGCCAAGATCTTAGGGAGCAGGGCTACACCTTC.

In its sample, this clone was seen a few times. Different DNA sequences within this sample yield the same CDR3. The CDR3 sequence: CASSRQGGSYEQYF. The CDR3 bases are TGTGCCAGCAGTCGGCAGGGAGGCTCCTACGAGCAGTACTTC. The chain carries TRBV6-5 and TRBJ2-7; possible D gene TRBD2, 6 bases. The CDR3 length is 14 residues. Germline loops: CDR1 MNHEY, CDR2 SVGAGI. Trimming took off 5 bases at V and 0 bases at J, with 11 bases between the two ends.

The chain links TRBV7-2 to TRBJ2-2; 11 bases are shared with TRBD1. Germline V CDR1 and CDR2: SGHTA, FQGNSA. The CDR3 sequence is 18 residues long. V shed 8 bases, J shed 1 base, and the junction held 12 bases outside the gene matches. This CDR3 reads CASPSEGQGELNTGELFF. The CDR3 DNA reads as TGTGCCAGCCCCTCCGAGGGACAGGGGGAGTTGAACACCGGGGAGCTGTTTTTT.

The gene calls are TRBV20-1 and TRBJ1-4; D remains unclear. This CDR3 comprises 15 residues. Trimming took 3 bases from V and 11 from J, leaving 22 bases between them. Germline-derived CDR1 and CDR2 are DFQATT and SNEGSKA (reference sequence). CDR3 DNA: TGCAGTGCTAGTTGGCAGGTGGGCCGGTATGGGAAACTGTTTTTT. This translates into CSASWQVGRYGKLFF.

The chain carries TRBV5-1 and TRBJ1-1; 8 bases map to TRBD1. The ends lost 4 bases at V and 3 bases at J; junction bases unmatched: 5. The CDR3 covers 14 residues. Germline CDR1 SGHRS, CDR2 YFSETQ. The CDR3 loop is CASSPVRGHTEAFF. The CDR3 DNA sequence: TGCGCCAGCAGCCCGGTCAGGGGGCACACTGAAGCTTTCTTT.

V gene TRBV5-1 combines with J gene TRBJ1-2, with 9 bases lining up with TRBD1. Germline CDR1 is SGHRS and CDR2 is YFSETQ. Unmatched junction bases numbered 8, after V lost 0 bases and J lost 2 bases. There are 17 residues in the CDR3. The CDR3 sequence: CASSLAPGQGGNYGYTF. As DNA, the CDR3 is TGCGCCAGCAGCTTGGCCCCGGGACAGGGAGGAAACTATGGCTACACCTTC.

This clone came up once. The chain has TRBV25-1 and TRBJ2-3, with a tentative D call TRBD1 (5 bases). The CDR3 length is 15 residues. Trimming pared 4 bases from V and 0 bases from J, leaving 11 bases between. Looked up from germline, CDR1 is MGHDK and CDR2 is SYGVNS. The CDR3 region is CASSATVTSTDTQYF. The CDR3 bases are TGTGCCAGCAGTGCGACAGTCACTAGCACAGATACGCAGTATTTT.

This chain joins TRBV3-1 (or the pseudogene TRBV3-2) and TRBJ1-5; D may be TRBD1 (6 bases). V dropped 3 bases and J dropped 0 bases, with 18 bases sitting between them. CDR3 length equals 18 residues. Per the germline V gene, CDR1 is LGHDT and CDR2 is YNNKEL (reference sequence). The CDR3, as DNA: TGTGCCAGCAGCCAGGAGAGACAGGATGCCCTTAGCAATCAGCCCCAGCATTTT. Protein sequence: CASSQERQDALSNQPQHF.

CDR3 bases: TGTGCCAGCAGTTTTAACTCGAACACCGGGGAGCTGTTTTTT. Translated, it gives CASSFNSNTGELFF. The V and J genes are TRBV6-5 and TRBJ2-2; unclear D gene. This CDR3 region has 14 residues. Trimming cost V 4 bases and J 0 bases, with 6 bases left between them. Germline CDR1 and CDR2: MNHEY and SVGAGI.

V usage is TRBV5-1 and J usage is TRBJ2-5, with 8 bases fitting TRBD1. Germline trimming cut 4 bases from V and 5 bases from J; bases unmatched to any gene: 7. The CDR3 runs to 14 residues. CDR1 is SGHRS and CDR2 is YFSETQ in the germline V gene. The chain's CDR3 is CASSPEQGVETQYF. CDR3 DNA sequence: TGCGCCAGCAGCCCTGAACAGGGGGTCGAGACCCAGTACTTC. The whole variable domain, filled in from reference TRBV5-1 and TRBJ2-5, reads KAGVTQTPRYLIKTRGQQVTLSCSPISGHRSVSWYQQTPGQGLQFLFEYFSETQRNKGNFPGRFSGRQFSNSRSEMNVSTLELGDSALYLCASSPEQGVETQYFGPGTRLLVL.

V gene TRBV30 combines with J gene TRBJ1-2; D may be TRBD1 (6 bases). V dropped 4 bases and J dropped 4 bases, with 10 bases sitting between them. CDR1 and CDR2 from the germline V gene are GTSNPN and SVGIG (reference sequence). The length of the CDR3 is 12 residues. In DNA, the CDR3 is TGTGCCTGGAACCGGGACACCTATGGCTACACCTTC. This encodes CAWNRDTYGYTF.

Written as DNA, the CDR3 is TGTGCCAGCAGGTTGGGTGGGACTAGCGGGGGGCTGAGCACAGATACGCAGTATTTT. Translating it yields CASRLGGTSGGLSTDTQYF. The chain uses TRBV7-3 and TRBJ2-3; 15 nucleotides line up with TRBD2. This CDR3 contains 19 residues. The J segment lost 0 bases and the V segment lost 6 bases, leaving 10 bases of the junction unmatched. Looked up from germline, CDR1 is SGHTA and CDR2 is FQGTGA.

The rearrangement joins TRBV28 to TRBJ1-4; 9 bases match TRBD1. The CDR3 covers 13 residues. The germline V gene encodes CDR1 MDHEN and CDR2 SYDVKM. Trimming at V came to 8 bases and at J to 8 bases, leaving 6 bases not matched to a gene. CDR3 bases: TGTGCCAGCCGGACAGGGGACAGGGAAAAACTGTTTTTT. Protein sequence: CASRTGDREKLFF.

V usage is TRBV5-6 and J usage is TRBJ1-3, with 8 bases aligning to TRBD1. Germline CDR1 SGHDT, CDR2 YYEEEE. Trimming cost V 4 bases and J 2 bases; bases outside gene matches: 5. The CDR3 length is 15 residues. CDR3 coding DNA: TGTGCCAGCAGCATGGACAGGGTTGCTGGAAACACCATATATTTT. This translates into CASSMDRVAGNTIYF. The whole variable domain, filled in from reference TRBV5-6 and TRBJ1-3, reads DAGVTQSPTHLIKTRGQQVTLRCSPKSGHDTVSWYQQALGQGPQFIFQYYEEEERQRGNFPDRFSGHQFPNYSSELNVNALLLGDSALYLCASSMDRVAGNTIYFGEGSWLTVV.

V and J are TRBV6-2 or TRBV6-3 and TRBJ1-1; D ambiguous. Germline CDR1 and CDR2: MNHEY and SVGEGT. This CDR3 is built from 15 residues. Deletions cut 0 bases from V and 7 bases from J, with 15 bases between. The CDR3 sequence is CASSYSSSGLNEAFF. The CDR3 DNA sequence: TGTGCCAGCAGTTACTCATCGAGTGGGCTCAATGAAGCTTTCTTT.

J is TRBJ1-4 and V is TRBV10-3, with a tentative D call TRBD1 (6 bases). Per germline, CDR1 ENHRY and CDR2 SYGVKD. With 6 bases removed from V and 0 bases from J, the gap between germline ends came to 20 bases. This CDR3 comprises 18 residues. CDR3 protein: CAISQEGQAYSTNEKLFF. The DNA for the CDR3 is TGTGCCATCAGCCAAGAGGGACAAGCCTACTCAACTAATGAAAAACTGTTTTTT.

Here the CDR3 reads CASSLFLGAPYEQYF. CDR3 bases: TGTGCCAGCAGCTTATTTTTGGGGGCACCCTACGAGCAGTACTTC. The V call is TRBV7-2, the J call TRBJ2-7, with a possible D match to TRBD1 (6 bases). V was trimmed by 2 bases and J by 2 bases, leaving 13 bases between them. The CDR3 length is 15 residues. Germline CDR1 reads SGHTA; CDR2 reads FQGNSA. Filled out from reference TRBV7-2 and TRBJ2-7, the complete variable domain reads GAGVSQSPSNKVTEKGKDVELRCDPISGHTALYWYRQSLGQGLEFLIYFQGNSAPDKSGLPSDRFSAERTGGSVSTLTIQRTQQEDSAVYLCASSLFLGAPYEQYFGPGTRLTVT.

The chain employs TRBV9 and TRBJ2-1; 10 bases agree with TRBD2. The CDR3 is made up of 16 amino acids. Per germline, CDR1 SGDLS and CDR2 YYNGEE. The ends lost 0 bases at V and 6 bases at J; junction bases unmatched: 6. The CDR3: CASSVVGSGGFNEQFF. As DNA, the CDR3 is TGTGCCAGCAGCGTAGTGGGTAGCGGGGGGTTCAATGAGCAGTTCTTC. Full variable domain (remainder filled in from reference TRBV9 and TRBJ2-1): DSGVTQTPKHLITATGQRVTLRCSPRSGDLSVYWYQQSLDQGLQFLIQYYNGEERAKGNILERFSAQQFPDLHSELNLSSLELGDSALYFCASSVVGSGGFNEQFFGPGTRLTVL.

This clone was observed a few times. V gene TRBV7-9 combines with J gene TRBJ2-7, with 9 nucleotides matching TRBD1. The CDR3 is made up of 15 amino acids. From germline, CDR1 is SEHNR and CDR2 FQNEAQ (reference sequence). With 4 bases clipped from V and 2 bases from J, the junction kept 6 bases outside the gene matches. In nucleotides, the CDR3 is TGTGCCAGCAGCTCGGGACAGGGAATCCCCTACGAGCAGTACTTC. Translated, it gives CASSSGQGIPYEQYF.

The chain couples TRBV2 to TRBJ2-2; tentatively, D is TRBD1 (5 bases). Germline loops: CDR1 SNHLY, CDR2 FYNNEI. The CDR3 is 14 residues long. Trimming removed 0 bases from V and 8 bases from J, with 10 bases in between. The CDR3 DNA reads TGTGCCAGCAGTGAAGCGCAAGGGGTGGGGGAGCTGTTTTTT. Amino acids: CASSEAQGVGELFF.

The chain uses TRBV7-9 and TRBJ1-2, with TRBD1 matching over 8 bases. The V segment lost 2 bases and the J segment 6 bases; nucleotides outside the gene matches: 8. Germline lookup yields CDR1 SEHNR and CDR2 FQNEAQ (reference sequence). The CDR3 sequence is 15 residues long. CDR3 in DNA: TGTGCCAGCAGCTTACCGGGTCAGGGGGCGCATGGCTACACCTTC. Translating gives CASSLPGQGAHGYTF.

CDR3: CASSIDPGQYNSPLHF. CDR3 in DNA: TGTGCCAGTAGTATAGATCCGGGACAGTATAATTCACCCCTCCACTTT. The chain links TRBV19 to TRBJ1-6, with 7 nucleotides matching TRBD1. The CDR3 extends over 16 amino acids. CDR1 and CDR2 (germline): LNHDA, SQIVND (reference sequence). The junction had 3 bases not matched to a gene; V was cut back by 0 bases and J by 4 bases.

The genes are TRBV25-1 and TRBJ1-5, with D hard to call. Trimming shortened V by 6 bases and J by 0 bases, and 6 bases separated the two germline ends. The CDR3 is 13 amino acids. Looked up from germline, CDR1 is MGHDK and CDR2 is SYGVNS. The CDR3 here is CASRGSSNQPQHF. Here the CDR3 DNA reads TGTGCCAGCAGAGGGAGTAGCAATCAGCCCCAGCATTTT.

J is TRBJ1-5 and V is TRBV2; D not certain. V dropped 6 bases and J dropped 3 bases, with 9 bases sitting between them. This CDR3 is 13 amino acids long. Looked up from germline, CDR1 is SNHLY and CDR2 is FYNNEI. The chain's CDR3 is CASRAESNQPQHF. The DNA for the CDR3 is TGTGCCAGCAGAGCCGAATCCAATCAGCCCCAGCATTTT.

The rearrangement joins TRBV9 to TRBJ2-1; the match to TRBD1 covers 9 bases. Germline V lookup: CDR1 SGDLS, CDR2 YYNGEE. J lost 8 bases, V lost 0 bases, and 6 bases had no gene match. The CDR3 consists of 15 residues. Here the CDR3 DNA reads TGTGCCAGCAGCGTAGTTGGGGACAGGGTCCATGAGCAGTTCTTC. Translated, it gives CASSVVGDRVHEQFF.

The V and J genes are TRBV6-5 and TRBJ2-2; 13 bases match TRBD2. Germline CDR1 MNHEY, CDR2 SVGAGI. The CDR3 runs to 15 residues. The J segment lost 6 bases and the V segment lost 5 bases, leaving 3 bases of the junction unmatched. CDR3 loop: CASSTSGGAAGELFF. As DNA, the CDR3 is TGTGCCAGCAGTACTAGCGGGGGGGCTGCCGGGGAGCTGTTTTTT.